This TCR beta chain was identified during a study of blood T cells in healthy people across ages (dated by TCRdb to about 2015). For context, the study as a whole: In model experiments, template switching captured about one uniquely barcoded TCR beta cDNA molecule for every two T cells. Age-related changes in TCR beta repertoire diversity were measured in the study by deep sequencing normalized with unique cDNA molecular identifiers. Four age groups were formed from the donors: young (average approximately 15 years), middle-aged (approximately 39), aged (62) and long-lived (about 80). To avoid experimental bias, donors of different ages were distributed randomly across sequencing lanes. The study analyzed two additional independent replicas of 1 million unique cDNA reads from the same blood draw for two donors, one aged 18 to 29 and one aged 80 or older.

Study-wide conclusions, independent of this receptor: Total diversity estimates from one million sequenced T cells were considered lower bounds and underestimates. There was a strong correlation between observed TCR beta diversity and the percentage of naive T cells measured by flow cytometry. Donor CMV infection status was unknown, potentially confounding age-related changes in expanded clonotypes. Observed TCR beta diversity per million T cells fell roughly linearly with age, and a significant reduction was already apparent by age about 38. Conclusive comparison of naive and antigen-experienced compartments was prevented by the profiling of bulk unsorted PBMCs. Compared with the aged group, the long-lived group had more naive CD4+ T cells, fewer expanded clones and increased TCR diversity, a pattern suggesting age selection.

The donors were 40 or so Caucasian individuals from Russia, aged about 6 to 100 years, who were systemically healthy. Ten milliliters of peripheral blood were drawn from each donor into EDTA-treated Vacutainer tubes. PBMCs were isolated by Ficoll-Paque density-gradient centrifugation, with at least 6 million obtained per sample. Trizol reagent was used to extract total RNA from the PBMCs, yielding at least 6 micrograms per sample. For every donor, flow cytometry on a PBMC aliquot measured the percentage of naive CD45RAhigh/CD27high T cells. This clonotype was detected a few times. Its target antigen remains unknown. No much larger clonotype is one base removed from it; base qualities were not supplied. The CDR3 numbers 14 residues from cysteine through phenylalanine. The entry retains the CDR3 DNA only, 42 bases that are in frame from base 1. CDR1 and CDR2, looked up from the germline V gene, are MGHRA and YSYEKL. Cut back by 1 base and 2 bases, the V and J ends lie 7 bases apart.

The protocol used for the library was 5' RACE. Sequencing relied on an Illumina HiSeq 2500. A second PCR of about 6 to 11 cycles was run with a J-beta primer mix and a sample-barcoded 5' primer. Each TCR beta cDNA molecule received a unique molecular identifier from a template-switch 5' adaptor carrying 12 random nucleotides. Each sample yielded at least 2.5 million CDR3-containing paired-end reads. All of the RNA was converted into first-strand cDNA using the Mint cDNA synthesis kit, with a TRBC-specific oligonucleotide serving as the primer. Following uracil-DNA glycosylase treatment, all cDNA underwent a first 18-cycle PCR with the universal primers M1SS and BC2_uni_R. The authors processed their data as follows. For normalization, 1 million high-quality reads, each with a distinct molecular identifier, were randomly selected from each sample. Reads sharing molecular identifiers were discarded rather than binned into consensus sequences. MiTCR, set to a Q25 quality threshold and the strictest error-elimination algorithm, was used for CDR3 identification, clonotype clustering and error correction. A nonparametric unseen species model with Euler transformation was used to estimate lower-bound total TCR beta diversity. TCRdb reran the public reads through fastp at Q25 and MiXCR, keeping productive beta chains. Rows with a matching CDR3 protein are joined into one entry that keeps the most common DNA and genes. These V and J calls rely on TCRdb rather than the paper's analysis. This sample is represented by about 800,000 distinct CDR3 sequences; about 42% of them were singletons. The leading ten clones occupy 15% to 20% of the sample.

The sample was blood. The chain was built from TRBV4-1 and TRBJ2-3; the D gene remains uncertain. This receptor was obtained from a man older than 75 in good health. CDR3 loop: CASSQVLPTDTQYF. The nucleotides are TGCGCCAGCAGCCAAGTCTTACCCACAGATACGCAGTATTTT.